Listed here is a single TCR beta chain. This record comes from a study of blood T cell repertoires in COVID-19. At the level of the study: Sites across the United States, Italy and Spain contributed samples from acute and convalescent COVID-19. Nucleic acid was either cDNA or gDNA, and it came from T cells, B-cell-depleted T cells, or PBMCs.

The germline V gene encodes CDR1 SQVTM and CDR2 ANQGSEA. CDR3 size: 13 residues. V was pared by 7 bases and J by 6 bases, with 8 bases of the junction left unmatched. In the original processing: The authors estimated nucleated cell counts from reference gene primer amplification. The table came from immunoSEQ multiplex PCR; TCRdb's copy has only in-frame clones and leaves some out. The V and J calls and clone size are taken from that table; D and trimming were inferred from the DNA. The sample consists of about 170,000 clones, 70% to 90% of them appearing once. V usage is TRBV29-1 and J usage is TRBJ1-2, with TRBD1 matching over 10 bases. Source material: peripheral blood. The clonotype comes from a man in his fifties who had recovered from COVID-19. The CDR3 protein is CSADRGTKDGYTF. The CDR3 region has the DNA TGCAGCGCGGACAGGGGGACAAAAGATGGCTACACCTTC. The whole variable domain, filled in from reference TRBV29-1 and TRBJ1-2, reads SAVISQKPSRDICQRGTSLTIQCQVDSQVTMMFWYRQQPGQSLTLIATANQGSEATYESGFVIDKFPISRPNLTFSTLTVSNMSPEDSSIYLCSADRGTKDGYTFGSGTRLTVV.